This is a list of T cell receptor beta chains from one sample in a study of beta chain features in type 1 diabetes. Only in-frame clones appear in the TCRdb table, and some are missing; sequencing was by immunoSEQ multiplex PCR. The sample yields 200,000 to 300,000 clones, 11% seen once. Sequencing was done on a sample of naive CD4+ T cells from blood. The source of these receptors is a man younger than 40 with type 1 diabetes. The CDR3 runs from the conserved cysteine through the conserved F or W. Each record gives: D gene, clone size, J gene, V gene, CDR3 protein, CDR3 DNA. The D gene is left open where the match is weak. Clone size is given for some rows only: seen once, a few or many times, or a class if the clone is expanded.

d_gene: TRBD1; abundance: few; j_gene: TRBJ2-5; v_gene: TRBV2; CDR3aa: CASSPGQGDRQETQYF; CDR3nt: TGTGCCAGCAGCCCGGGACAGGGTGATAGGCAAGAGACCCAGTACTTC
d_gene: TRBD1; abundance: NA; j_gene: TRBJ2-4; v_gene: TRBV5-4; CDR3aa: CASSLLGQGNIQYF; CDR3nt: TGTGCCAGCAGCTTACTGGGACAGGGGAACATTCAGTACTTC
d_gene: TRBD1; abundance: few; j_gene: TRBJ2-7; v_gene: TRBV2; CDR3aa: CASSVDRSGYEQYF; CDR3nt: TGTGCCAGCAGCGTGGACAGGTCTGGATACGAGCAGTACTTC
d_gene: NA; abundance: NA; j_gene: TRBJ2-1; v_gene: TRBV2; CDR3aa: CASSGAYRRVKASYNEQFF; CDR3nt: TGTGCCAGCAGTGGTGCCTACCGGAGGGTGAAAGCCTCCTACAATGAGCAGTTCTTC
d_gene: NA; abundance: few; j_gene: TRBJ1-4; v_gene: TRBV4-3; CDR3aa: CASSQDRWQGSEKLFF; CDR3nt: TGCGCCAGCAGCCAAGATCGTTGGCAGGGGTCTGAGAAACTGTTTTTT
d_gene: NA; abundance: NA; j_gene: TRBJ1-5; v_gene: TRBV21-1; CDR3aa: CASSKALRGALNQPQHF; CDR3nt: TGTGCCAGCAGCAAAGCGCTCCGGGGGGCCCTCAATCAGCCCCAGCATTTT
d_gene: TRBD2; abundance: NA; j_gene: TRBJ2-3; v_gene: TRBV9; CDR3aa: CASSPSGSGGHTDTQYF; CDR3nt: TGTGCCAGCAGCCCCTCGGGTAGCGGGGGCCACACAGATACGCAGTATTTT
d_gene: NA; abundance: NA; j_gene: TRBJ1-6; v_gene: TRBV28; CDR3aa: CASSPSGGNVHF; CDR3nt: TGTGCCAGCAGTCCCTCCGGGGGGAACGTCCACTTT
d_gene: TRBD1; abundance: few; j_gene: TRBJ2-7; v_gene: TRBV4-1; CDR3aa: CASSQDLTGGTYEQYF; CDR3nt: TGCGCCAGCAGCCAAGATCTGACAGGGGGGACCTACGAGCAGTACTTC
d_gene: TRBD1; abundance: NA; j_gene: TRBJ1-2; v_gene: TRBV7-9; CDR3aa: CASSFGTGLIGYTF; CDR3nt: TGTGCCAGCAGCTTCGGGACAGGGCTAATCGGCTACACCTTC
d_gene: TRBD1; abundance: NA; j_gene: TRBJ1-2; v_gene: TRBV27; CDR3aa: CASGGQGAFGYTF; CDR3nt: TGTGCCAGCGGGGGACAGGGGGCGTTTGGCTACACCTTC
d_gene: TRBD2; abundance: few; j_gene: TRBJ2-7; v_gene: TRBV19; CDR3aa: CASSIAASGYEQYF; CDR3nt: TGTGCCAGTAGTATAGCGGCTAGCGGCTACGAGCAGTACTTC
d_gene: TRBD1; abundance: NA; j_gene: TRBJ1-1; v_gene: TRBV7-9; CDR3aa: CASSQTGGTEAFF; CDR3nt: TGTGCCAGCAGCCAGACAGGGGGCACTGAAGCTTTCTTT
d_gene: TRBD1; abundance: few; j_gene: TRBJ1-2; v_gene: TRBV4-3; CDR3aa: CASSRSPTGTLYGYTF; CDR3nt: TGCGCCAGCAGCCGGTCCCCGACAGGGACCCTCTATGGCTACACCTTC
d_gene: TRBD1; abundance: few; j_gene: TRBJ2-7; v_gene: TRBV4-1; CDR3aa: CASSHGRLDRGHEQYF; CDR3nt: TGCGCCAGCAGCCATGGGCGATTGGACAGGGGCCACGAGCAGTACTTC
d_gene: TRBD1; abundance: NA; j_gene: TRBJ2-7; v_gene: TRBV18; CDR3aa: CASSPRQGALTSSYEQYF; CDR3nt: TGTGCCAGCTCCCCAAGACAGGGGGCCCTTACGAGCTCCTACGAGCAGTACTTC
d_gene: NA; abundance: few; j_gene: TRBJ2-5; v_gene: TRBV29-1; CDR3aa: CSAASRGETQYF; CDR3nt: TGCAGCGCCGCATCAAGGGGGGAGACCCAGTACTTC
d_gene: TRBD2; abundance: few; j_gene: TRBJ2-7; v_gene: TRBV5-4; CDR3aa: CASSLSGGLPYEQYF; CDR3nt: TGTGCCAGCAGCTTATCGGGGGGATTACCCTACGAGCAGTACTTC
d_gene: NA; abundance: few; j_gene: TRBJ1-6; v_gene: TRBV7-2; CDR3aa: CASSFGGLYNSPLHF; CDR3nt: TGTGCCAGCAGCTTTGGGGGCCTATATAATTCACCCCTCCACTTT
d_gene: NA; abundance: NA; j_gene: TRBJ1-1; v_gene: TRBV4-2; CDR3aa: CASSQEPWRTEAFF; CDR3nt: TGTGCCAGCAGCCAAGAACCCTGGCGGACTGAAGCTTTCTTT
d_gene: NA; abundance: few; j_gene: TRBJ1-1; v_gene: TRBV21-1; CDR3aa: CASTRTGEEEAFF; CDR3nt: TGTGCCAGCACTCGCACCGGGGAGGAGGAAGCTTTCTTT
d_gene: NA; abundance: few; j_gene: TRBJ2-2; v_gene: TRBV5-4; CDR3aa: CASSDQGGTGELFF; CDR3nt: TGTGCCAGCTCGGATCAGGGTGGCACCGGGGAGCTGTTTTTT
d_gene: NA; abundance: NA; j_gene: TRBJ2-7; v_gene: TRBV9; CDR3aa: CASSRLGGVDYEQYF; CDR3nt: TGTGCCAGCAGCCGCTTAGGGGGGGTGGATTACGAGCAGTACTTC
d_gene: NA; abundance: NA; j_gene: TRBJ2-2; v_gene: TRBV5-1; CDR3aa: CASSLQGLNTGELFF; CDR3nt: TGCGCCAGCAGCTTACAGGGATTGAACACCGGGGAGCTGTTTTTT
d_gene: NA; abundance: NA; j_gene: TRBJ2-1; v_gene: TRBV19; CDR3aa: CASSVKDSRVLYEQFF; CDR3nt: TGTGCCAGTAGTGTGAAAGACAGCAGGGTTTTGTATGAGCAGTTCTTC
d_gene: TRBD1; abundance: few; j_gene: TRBJ1-2; v_gene: TRBV7-9; CDR3aa: CASSIGRGQGDNYGYTF; CDR3nt: TGTGCCAGCAGTATTGGACGTGGTCAGGGGGATAACTATGGCTACACCTTC
d_gene: NA; abundance: few; j_gene: TRBJ2-3; v_gene: TRBV14; CDR3aa: CASSLGGTPTDTQYF; CDR3nt: TGTGCCAGCAGTCTGGGGGGGACACCCACAGATACGCAGTATTTT
d_gene: NA; abundance: few; j_gene: TRBJ2-7; v_gene: TRBV4-2; CDR3aa: CASSQDGAGVEQYF; CDR3nt: TGTGCCAGCAGCCAAGACGGGGCAGGGGTCGAGCAGTACTTC
d_gene: TRBD2; abundance: NA; j_gene: TRBJ2-3; v_gene: TRBV9; CDR3aa: CASSPSGGRTDTQYF; CDR3nt: TGTGCCAGCAGCCCTAGCGGGGGGCGCACAGATACGCAGTATTTT
d_gene: NA; abundance: NA; j_gene: TRBJ1-6; v_gene: TRBV6-6; CDR3aa: CASSHRWENSPLHF; CDR3nt: TGTGCCAGCAGCCATCGTTGGGAGAATTCACCCCTCCACTTT
d_gene: NA; abundance: few; j_gene: TRBJ2-5; v_gene: TRBV5-4; CDR3aa: CASSLTGAGETQYF; CDR3nt: TGTGCCAGCAGCTTGACTGGGGCTGGAGAGACCCAGTACTTC
d_gene: TRBD2; abundance: few; j_gene: TRBJ2-7; v_gene: TRBV28; CDR3aa: CASSTGGKAYEQYF; CDR3nt: TGTGCCAGCAGTACCGGGGGGAAAGCCTACGAGCAGTACTTC
d_gene: TRBD1; abundance: few; j_gene: TRBJ1-3; v_gene: TRBV28; CDR3aa: CASSLDRAGNTIYF; CDR3nt: TGTGCCAGCAGCCTAGACAGGGCTGGAAACACCATATATTTT
d_gene: TRBD2; abundance: NA; j_gene: TRBJ2-1; v_gene: TRBV11-1; CDR3aa: CASSFSGGEQFF; CDR3nt: TGTGCCAGCAGCTTTAGCGGGGGGGAGCAGTTCTTC
d_gene: NA; abundance: NA; j_gene: TRBJ2-5; v_gene: TRBV5-1; CDR3aa: CASSLNGGDETQYF; CDR3nt: TGCGCCAGCAGCCTTAACGGCGGGGACGAGACCCAGTACTTC
d_gene: TRBD2; abundance: NA; j_gene: TRBJ2-3; v_gene: TRBV7-9; CDR3aa: CASSARGGAREDTQYF; CDR3nt: TGTGCCAGCAGCGCCCGCGGGGGGGCCCGGGAAGATACGCAGTATTTT
d_gene: NA; abundance: NA; j_gene: TRBJ2-1; v_gene: TRBV7-8; CDR3aa: CASRPDSDYNEQFF; CDR3nt: TGTGCCAGCAGACCCGACAGTGACTACAATGAGCAGTTCTTC
d_gene: NA; abundance: few; j_gene: TRBJ2-6; v_gene: TRBV5-6; CDR3aa: CASSFYRVSGANVLTF; CDR3nt: TGTGCCAGCAGCTTTTACAGGGTCTCTGGGGCCAACGTCCTGACTTTC
d_gene: NA; abundance: few; j_gene: TRBJ1-1; v_gene: TRBV7-2; CDR3aa: CASSLDGQENTEAFF; CDR3nt: TGTGCCAGCAGCTTAGATGGGCAGGAGAACACTGAAGCTTTCTTT
d_gene: NA; abundance: NA; j_gene: TRBJ2-3; v_gene: TRBV2; CDR3aa: CASSPSGGPTDTQYF; CDR3nt: TGTGCCAGCAGTCCCTCGGGGGGCCCCACAGATACGCAGTATTTT
d_gene: NA; abundance: few; j_gene: TRBJ2-5; v_gene: TRBV7-3; CDR3aa: CASSPNLSGVETQYF; CDR3nt: TGTGCCAGCAGCCCTAACCTATCTGGAGTGGAGACCCAGTACTTC
d_gene: NA; abundance: NA; j_gene: TRBJ1-1; v_gene: TRBV9; CDR3aa: CASSVESRSEAFF; CDR3nt: TGTGCCAGCAGCGTAGAATCCCGTTCTGAAGCTTTCTTT
d_gene: TRBD2; abundance: NA; j_gene: TRBJ2-3; v_gene: TRBV18; CDR3aa: CASSPGLAMDTQYF; CDR3nt: TGTGCCAGCTCGCCGGGACTAGCGATGGATACGCAGTATTTT
d_gene: TRBD2; abundance: few; j_gene: TRBJ2-5; v_gene: TRBV5-1; CDR3aa: CASSFSSGFQETQYF; CDR3nt: TGCGCCAGCAGCTTTAGTAGCGGGTTCCAAGAGACCCAGTACTTC
d_gene: TRBD2; abundance: NA; j_gene: TRBJ2-3; v_gene: TRBV7-8; CDR3aa: CASSPRTSGGLPTDTQYF; CDR3nt: TGTGCCAGCAGCCCGCGGACTAGCGGGGGATTACCCACAGATACGCAGTATTTT
d_gene: TRBD2; abundance: NA; j_gene: TRBJ2-5; v_gene: TRBV5-1; CDR3aa: CASGGLAGQETQYF; CDR3nt: TGCGCCAGCGGCGGGCTAGCGGGACAAGAGACCCAGTACTTC
d_gene: NA; abundance: NA; j_gene: TRBJ1-1; v_gene: TRBV29-1; CDR3aa: CSVWSGTNTEAFF; CDR3nt: TGCAGCGTTTGGTCCGGGACTAACACTGAAGCTTTCTTT
d_gene: NA; abundance: few; j_gene: TRBJ1-1; v_gene: TRBV30; CDR3aa: CAWRGTQRTEAFF; CDR3nt: TGTGCCTGGAGAGGGACACAGCGGACTGAAGCTTTCTTT
d_gene: TRBD1; abundance: few; j_gene: TRBJ1-1; v_gene: TRBV5-4; CDR3aa: CASRGQGATEAFF; CDR3nt: TGTGCCAGCAGGGGGCAGGGGGCCACTGAAGCTTTCTTT
d_gene: NA; abundance: NA; j_gene: TRBJ2-7; v_gene: TRBV30; CDR3aa: CAWSSRSEQYF; CDR3nt: TGTGCCTGGAGTTCGAGGAGTGAGCAGTACTTC
d_gene: NA; abundance: few; j_gene: TRBJ2-1; v_gene: TRBV2; CDR3aa: CARQGRDEQFF; CDR3nt: TGTGCCAGACAGGGACGGGATGAGCAGTTCTTC